The 24 T cell receptor beta chains reported below all come from one sample, sequenced in a study of shared clonotypes between healthy human individuals. Here immunoSEQ multiplex PCR was the method, and the copy in TCRdb shows in-frame clones only, minus some. This repertoire shows a few million clones, 85% to 95% found once; its top ten account for about 0.39%. What was sequenced was naive CD4+ T cells from PBMCs. Subset of the sample: CD45RA+ positively selected. These receptors originate from a man aged 18 to 29 in good health. Some clones in this sample may be carry-over from other donors' samples.

V is TRBV28 and J is TRBJ1-5; D is uncertain. The CDR3 sequence is 15 residues long. V was trimmed by 5 bases and J by 0 bases, leaving 11 bases between them. Germline CDR1 is MDHEN and CDR2 is SYDVKM. CDR3 sequence: CASSPRGFSNQPQHF. The CDR3 bases are TGTGCCAGCAGTCCCCGTGGGTTTAGCAATCAGCCCCAGCATTTT.

In DNA, the CDR3 is TGTGCCAGCAGCGCCCGGACTACTCTTACTAACACCGGGGAGCTGTTTTTT. It translates to CASSARTTLTNTGELFF. This chain uses TRBV5-4 with TRBJ2-2; tentative D call: TRBD2 (6 bases). The CDR3 runs 17 residues. With 4 bases removed from V and 2 bases from J, the gap between germline ends came to 18 bases. Germline V gene lookup returns CDR1 SGHNT and CDR2 YYREEE (reference sequence).

The chain joins TRBV21-1 to TRBJ2-5; TRBD2, the table's D call, lacks a check against the DNA. TRBV21-1 is termed a pseudogene. The CDR3 runs 16 residues. In DNA form, the CDR3 reads TGTGCCAGCAGCAAAGAACTAGCGAACTACCAAGAGACCCAGTACTTC. Translating it yields CASSKELANYQETQYF.

This chain joins TRBV14 and TRBJ2-3; 8 bases are a match to TRBD1. J lost 11 bases, V lost 3 bases, and 4 bases had no gene match. The CDR3 consists of 12 residues. Germline V gene sequence: CDR1 SGHDN, CDR2 FVKESK. CDR3 sequence: CASSHRGLVQYF. In DNA form, the CDR3 reads TGTGCCAGCAGCCACAGGGGGCTGGTGCAGTATTTT.

The genes are TRBV11-1 and TRBJ1-2, with 10 bases matching TRBD1. The germline V gene has CDR1 SGHAT and CDR2 FQDESV (reference sequence). The CDR3 spans 17 residues. With 5 bases clipped from V and 3 bases from J, the junction kept 12 bases outside the gene matches. CDR3 in DNA: TGTGCCAGCAGCCCTGGAGACAGGGGGCGCAGTCACTATGGCTACACCTTC. Translation: CASSPGDRGRSHYGYTF.

The rearrangement links TRBV6-1 to TRBJ2-7; D unresolved. Germline-derived CDR1 and CDR2 are MNHNS and SASEGT. Trimming took off 4 bases at V and 3 bases at J, with 13 bases between the two ends. The CDR3 length is 14 residues. This CDR3 is CASSVKFLIYEQYF. Written as DNA, the CDR3 is TGTGCCAGCAGTGTAAAGTTCCTAATCTACGAGCAGTACTTC.

The chain is built from TRBV19 and TRBJ2-5; D is ambiguous. Trimming left V 6 bases short and J 1 base short, with 12 bases between. Germline assignment: CDR1 LNHDA and CDR2 SQIVND (reference sequence). The CDR3 covers 14 residues. CDR3 sequence: CASSPSWVQETQYF. The CDR3 coding sequence is TGTGCCAGTAGCCCCTCGTGGGTCCAAGAGACCCAGTACTTC.

The chain employs TRBV18 and TRBJ2-7; D unresolved. This CDR3 spans 14 amino acids. The germline V gene encodes CDR1 KGHSH and CDR2 LQKENI. Trimming shortened V by 5 bases and J by 3 bases, and 14 bases separated the two germline ends. The CDR3 nucleotides read TGTGCCAGCTCAGATCCCGGAACAAGCTACGAGCAGTACTTC. Its translation is CASSDPGTSYEQYF.

The V gene is TRBV28, the J gene TRBJ1-5; 7 bases line up with TRBD1. CDR1 is MDHEN, CDR2 SYDVKM, per germline. The CDR3 is made up of 15 amino acids. The ends lost 6 bases at V and 3 bases at J; junction bases unmatched: 8. The CDR3 DNA sequence: TGTGCCAGCAGCCAGACAGGGAGTACCAATCAGCCCCAGCATTTT. This codes for CASSQTGSTNQPQHF.

The chain uses TRBV6-8 and TRBJ2-5, with TRBD2 identical over 10 bases. The CDR3 is made up of 15 amino acids. CDR1 MNHGY and CDR2 SAAAGT come from the germline V gene. Unmatched junction bases numbered 8, after V lost 6 bases and J lost 4 bases. DNA for the CDR3: TGTGCCAGCAGCAGCGGGAGGGCCAGTCGAGAGACCCAGTACTTC. It codes for CASSSGRASRETQYF.

With respect to this clone: Distinct nucleotide sequences in the sample also encode this CDR3. This chain connects TRBV5-1 to TRBJ2-6; no clear D. Trimming stripped 5 bases from V and 0 bases from J, with 6 bases between. CDR1 is SGHRS and CDR2 is YFSETQ in the germline V gene. The CDR3 spans 14 residues. This CDR3 reads CASSQSSGANVLTF. The CDR3 DNA sequence: TGCGCCAGCAGTCAGAGCTCTGGGGCCAACGTCCTGACTTTC.

A single count supports this clone. This sequence joins TRBV10-3 and TRBJ2-7, with D unresolved. Trimming left V 3 bases short and J 5 bases short, with 5 bases between. Germline V gene lookup returns CDR1 ENHRY and CDR2 SYGVKD. CDR3 length equals 11 residues. CDR3 protein: CAISDLDEQYF. DNA for the CDR3: TGTGCCATCAGTGATCTCGACGAGCAGTACTTC.

This sequence joins TRBV5-1 and TRBJ2-5; a weak D match, TRBD2 (7 bases). The CDR3 has 16 amino acids. CDR1 SGHRS and CDR2 YFSETQ come from the germline V gene. V gave up 0 bases and J gave up 5 bases, with 17 bases separating them. The CDR3, as DNA: TGCGCCAGCAGCTTGGGGTTGGGGGGGCCTGAGGAGACCCAGTACTTC. Translated: CASSLGLGGPEETQYF.

The chain joins TRBV19 to TRBJ2-7, with TRBD1 matching 7 bases. Germline trimming cut 5 bases from V and 0 bases from J; bases unmatched to any gene: 10. CDR3 length: 16 residues. CDR1 and CDR2 from the germline V gene are LNHDA and SQIVND (reference sequence). The CDR3 protein is CASSYTGVLSSYEQYF. In DNA form, the CDR3 reads TGTGCCAGTAGTTACACAGGGGTTCTCTCCTCCTACGAGCAGTACTTC.

The chain employs TRBV5-4 and TRBJ2-3; tentatively, D is TRBD2 (5 bases). This CDR3 region has 15 residues. The germline V gene encodes CDR1 SGHNT and CDR2 YYREEE (reference sequence). V lost 4 bases, J lost 0 bases, and 12 bases lay in between. The CDR3 bases are TGTGCCAGCAGCAAGACTACCGGGAGCACAGATACGCAGTATTTT. Translating it yields CASSKTTGSTDTQYF.

This clone has just one count. The chain joins TRBV28 to TRBJ2-1, with 7 positions matching TRBD2. The V gene's germline CDR1 is MDHEN and CDR2 SYDVKM. Trimming cost V 3 bases and J 8 bases; bases outside gene matches: 10. This CDR3 has 15 amino acids. Here the CDR3 DNA reads TGTGCCAGCAGTTTGCAGACTAGCAGGAGGTATGAGCAGTTCTTC. Protein product: CASSLQTSRRYEQFF. The full variable domain, in which reference TRBV28 and TRBJ2-1 provide the parts outside the CDR3, is DVKVTQSSRYLVKRTGEKVFLECVQDMDHENMFWYRQDPGLGLRLIYFSYDVKMKEKGDIPEGYSVSREKKERFSLILESASTNQTSMYLCASSLQTSRRYEQFFGPGTRLTVL.

This chain connects TRBV11-2 to TRBJ1-1; maybe TRBD1 (6 bases). Germline V gives CDR1 SGHAT, CDR2 FQNNGV. This CDR3 region has 17 residues. V was cut by 1 base and J by 4 bases, with 19 bases left in between. The CDR3 protein is CASSLGRRGGSATEAFF. The CDR3 nucleotides are TGTGCCAGCAGCTTAGGGCGCAGGGGTGGTAGTGCCACTGAAGCTTTCTTT.

This clone was observed a few times. The genes are TRBV28 and TRBJ1-1, with unresolved D. Trimming pared 2 bases from V and 9 bases from J, leaving 19 bases between. CDR3 length: 15 amino acids. Per germline, CDR1 MDHEN and CDR2 SYDVKM. Here the CDR3 reads CASSLSTSGQAKAFF. CDR3 DNA sequence: TGTGCCAGCAGTTTAAGCACCTCCGGGCAGGCTAAAGCTTTCTTT. Filled out from reference TRBV28 and TRBJ1-1, the complete variable domain reads DVKVTQSSRYLVKRTGEKVFLECVQDMDHENMFWYRQDPGLGLRLIYFSYDVKMKEKGDIPEGYSVSREKKERFSLILESASTNQTSMYLCASSLSTSGQAKAFFGQGTRLTVV.

The gene calls are TRBV6-5 and TRBJ2-5; D is uncertain. Trimming removed 8 bases at V and 7 bases at J, with 8 bases between. Per the germline V gene, CDR1 is MNHEY and CDR2 is SVGAGI. The CDR3 is made up of 10 amino acids. The CDR3 reads CASGDVTQYF. The CDR3 coding sequence is TGTGCCAGCGGCGATGTGACCCAGTACTTC.

The chain combines TRBV10-3 with TRBJ2-1; 7 bases align to TRBD1. V was pared by 10 bases and J by 7 bases, with 7 bases of the junction left unmatched. CDR1 is ENHRY and CDR2 is SYGVKD in the germline V gene. The CDR3 runs 12 residues. CDR3 nucleotide sequence: TGTGCCACAGCAGAGACAGGGAATGAGCAGTTCTTC. Protein: CATAETGNEQFF.

V gene TRBV14 combines with J gene TRBJ1-2, with a tentative D call TRBD1 (5 bases). V was trimmed by 3 bases and J by 7 bases, leaving 12 bases between them. Germline V lookup: CDR1 SGHDN, CDR2 FVKESK. The CDR3 has 13 residues. The CDR3, as DNA: TGTGCCAGCAGCCAGGCAGGGAAAGGTGGCTACACCTTC. This translates into CASSQAGKGGYTF. Based on the CDR3 plus reference TRBV14 and TRBJ1-2, the full variable domain is EAGVTQFPSHSVIEKGQTVTLRCDPISGHDNLYWYRRVMGKEIKFLLHFVKESKQDESGMPNNRFLAERTGGTYSTLKVQPAELEDSGVYFCASSQAGKGGYTFGSGTRLTVV.

This rearrangement joins TRBV15 to TRBJ2-1; 12 bases map to TRBD1. CDR3 length: 16 residues. Germline V gene lookup returns CDR1 LNHNV and CDR2 YYDKDF (reference sequence). After removal of 3 bases from V and 9 bases from J, the junction contained 9 bases not matched to a gene. DNA for the CDR3: TGTGCCACCAGCAGGAGTGGGACAGGGGGCTTCGGTGAGCAGTTCTTC. Translating it yields CATSRSGTGGFGEQFF. The variable domain in full, completed from reference TRBV15 and TRBJ2-1, reads DAMVIQNPRYQVTQFGKPVTLSCSQTLNHNVMYWYQQKSSQAPKLLFHYYDKDFNNEADTPDNFQSRRPNTSFCFLDIRSPGLGDTAMYLCATSRSGTGGFGEQFFGPGTRLTVL.

V usage is TRBV18 and J usage is TRBJ2-7; 7 bases line up with TRBD1. J gave up 5 bases and V 0 bases, and 7 bases lay outside the gene matches. The CDR3 extends over 15 amino acids. CDR1 is KGHSH, CDR2 LQKENI, per germline. The CDR3 bases are TGTGCCAGCTCACCACCTCGGGGACAGTGGGACGAGCAGTACTTC. Protein sequence: CASSPPRGQWDEQYF.

A few counts support this clone. The CDR3 sequence is CASNADRSKTQHF. The CDR3 bases are TGTGCCAGCAATGCGGACCGCAGTAAGACCCAGCATTTT. The V and J genes are TRBV2 and TRBJ1-5; D remains unclear. V lost 7 bases, J lost 11 bases, and 18 bases lay in between. In germline, CDR1 is SNHLY, CDR2 FYNNEI. This CDR3 is 13 amino acids long.